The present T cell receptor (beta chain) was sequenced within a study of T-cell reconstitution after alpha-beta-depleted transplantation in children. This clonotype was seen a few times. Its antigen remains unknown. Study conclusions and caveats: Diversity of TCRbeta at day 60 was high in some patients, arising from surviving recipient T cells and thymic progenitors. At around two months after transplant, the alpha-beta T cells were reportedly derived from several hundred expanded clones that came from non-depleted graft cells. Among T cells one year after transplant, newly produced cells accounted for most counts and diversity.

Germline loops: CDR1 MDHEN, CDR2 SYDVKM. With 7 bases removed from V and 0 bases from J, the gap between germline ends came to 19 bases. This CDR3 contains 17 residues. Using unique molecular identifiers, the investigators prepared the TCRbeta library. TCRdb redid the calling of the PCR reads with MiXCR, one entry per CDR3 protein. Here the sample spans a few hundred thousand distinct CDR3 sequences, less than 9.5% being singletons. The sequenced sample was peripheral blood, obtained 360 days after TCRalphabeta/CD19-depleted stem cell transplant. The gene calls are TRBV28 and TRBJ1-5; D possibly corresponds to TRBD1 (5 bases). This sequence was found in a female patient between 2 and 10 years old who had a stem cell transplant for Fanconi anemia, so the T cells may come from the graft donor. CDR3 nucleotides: TGTGCCAGCACCAAGACAGTGTCATCATATAGCAATCAGCCCCAGCATTTT. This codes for CASTKTVSSYSNQPQHF.